These 21 T cell receptor beta chains originate from one sample sequenced in a study of early T cells in non-severe SARS-CoV-2 infection. TCRdb called the 5' RACE reads again in MiXCR, with one record for every CDR3 protein. Of about 87,000 distinct CDR3 sequences in the sample, approximately 15% were seen once. Sequencing input: whole blood. The receptors stem from an adult who was a healthcare worker with PCR-confirmed SARS-CoV-2 infection or an uninfected control (not recorded which).

For the CDR3, the DNA is TGTGCCAGCGGGTCCGCAGGGGGCAGAATTACCGGGGAGCTGTTTTTT. Its protein is CASGSAGGRITGELFF. V usage is TRBV28 and J usage is TRBJ2-2, with TRBD1 matching over 8 bases. CDR1 MDHEN and CDR2 SYDVKM come from the germline V gene. Losses at the gene ends were 8 bases for V and 5 bases for J; bases not matched to a gene: 13. CDR3 length equals 16 residues.

This chain links TRBV5-6 with TRBJ1-6; a weak D match, TRBD1 (6 bases). Per the germline V gene, CDR1 is SGHDT and CDR2 is YYEEEE. V was trimmed by 0 bases and J by 9 bases, leaving 16 bases between them. This CDR3 is 16 amino acids long. The CDR3 loop reads CASSLDGLTGSSPLHF. The CDR3 nucleotides read TGTGCCAGCAGCTTGGATGGCCTCACAGGGTCTTCACCCCTCCACTTT.

Ten or more counts support this clonotype. This chain joins TRBV20-1 and TRBJ1-5; D uncertain. Germline V lookup: CDR1 DFQATT, CDR2 SNEGSKA (reference sequence). V was clipped by 3 bases and J by 0 bases, with 9 bases between them. This CDR3 spans 14 amino acids. CDR3 bases: TGCAGTGCTAGCACGCCCTATAGCAATCAGCCCCAGCATTTT. Amino acid sequence: CSASTPYSNQPQHF.

A few counts support this clonotype. The rearrangement joins TRBV7-6 to TRBJ2-3; D tentatively fits TRBD1 or TRBD2 (5 bases each). V was cut by 1 base and J by 5 bases, with 10 bases left in between. CDR1 SGHVS and CDR2 FNYEAQ come from the germline V gene. The CDR3 runs 14 residues. The CDR3 coding sequence is TGTGCCAGCAGCTTAGAACGGGGCCGAGATACGCAGTATTTT. The encoded protein is CASSLERGRDTQYF.

In this sample, this clonotype turned up a few times. The chain employs TRBV2 and TRBJ2-2, with TRBD1 matching over 8 bases. Looked up from germline, CDR1 is SNHLY and CDR2 is FYNNEI. J lost 5 bases, V lost 6 bases, and 8 bases had no gene match. The length of the CDR3 is 15 residues. CDR3 nucleotide sequence: TGTGCCAGCAGCGTGACAGGGGCCGAGACCGGGGAGCTGTTTTTT. It is translated as CASSVTGAETGELFF.

This clonotype has a count of ten or more. The chain combines TRBV20-1 with TRBJ2-7; 11 nucleotides agree with TRBD1. The germline gives CDR1 DFQATT, CDR2 SNEGSKA (reference sequence). Trimming at V came to 0 bases and at J to 5 bases, leaving 3 bases not matched to a gene. The CDR3 runs to 14 residues. CDR3 residues: CSARDGQGANEQYF. As DNA, the CDR3 is TGCAGTGCTAGAGATGGACAGGGGGCTAACGAGCAGTACTTC.

This clonotype was observed once. A read error is possible here, since a much larger clone lies one base away. The CDR3 spells CASRRTVMERDTQYF. The CDR3 DNA follows: TGTGCCAGCAGACGGACGGTTATGGAGAGAGATACGCAGTATTTT. V gene TRBV6-5 combines with J gene TRBJ2-3, with D unclear. CDR1 is MNHEY, CDR2 SVGAGI, per germline. The CDR3 sequence is 15 residues long. V was trimmed by 6 bases and J by 5 bases, leaving 18 bases between them.

The chain joins TRBV6-6 to TRBJ1-1, with a tentative D call TRBD1 (5 bases). The CDR3 sequence is 12 residues long. V was trimmed by 6 bases and J by 8 bases, leaving 13 bases between them. Germline V CDR1 and CDR2: MNHNY, SVGAGI (reference sequence). CDR3 region: CASSSVGPEAFF. As DNA, the CDR3 is TGTGCCAGCAGCTCCGTGGGACCCGAAGCTTTCTTT.

This clonotype has just a few counts. The chain has TRBV10-3 and TRBJ1-2; 8 nucleotides line up with TRBD1. J was trimmed by 10 bases and V by 6 bases; bases with no gene match: 10. CDR3 size: 13 residues. Looked up from germline, CDR1 is ENHRY and CDR2 is SYGVKD. CDR3 in amino acids: CAIRATGAIVYTF. The CDR3 DNA reads as TGTGCCATCAGAGCGACAGGGGCTATAGTCTACACCTTC.

The gene calls are TRBV29-1 and TRBJ2-7, with D possibly being TRBD1 or TRBD2 (5 bases each). From germline, CDR1 is SQVTM and CDR2 ANQGSEA. The V end was cut by 1 base, the J end by 2 bases, with 9 bases between. The CDR3 spans 13 residues. The CDR3 DNA follows: TGCAGCGTTGAAGGGGGACGGACCTACGAGCAGTACTTC. Its translation: CSVEGGRTYEQYF.

At least ten counts were recorded for this clonotype. This chain joins TRBV9 and TRBJ2-1; D is ambiguous. The CDR3 runs to 14 residues. Trimming pared 0 bases from V and 5 bases from J, leaving 9 bases between. In germline, CDR1 is SGDLS, CDR2 YYNGEE. The CDR3 coding sequence is TGTGCCAGCAGCGTAGCTTCTAAAAACAATGAGCAGTTCTTC. Amino acid sequence: CASSVASKNNEQFF.

V and J are TRBV29-1 and TRBJ2-5, with TRBD2 matching over 10 bases. Germline V gene sequence: CDR1 SQVTM, CDR2 ANQGSEA. CDR3 size: 14 residues. The J segment lost 1 base and the V segment lost 4 bases, leaving 3 bases of the junction unmatched. CDR3 region: CSVVPSGGQETQYF. As DNA, the CDR3 is TGCAGCGTTGTACCTAGCGGGGGCCAAGAGACCCAGTACTTC. Using reference TRBV29-1 and TRBJ2-5 for the parts outside the CDR3, the full variable domain is SAVISQKPSRDICQRGTSLTIQCQVDSQVTMMFWYRQQPGQSLTLIATANQGSEATYESGFVIDKFPISRPNLTFSTLTVSNMSPEDSSIYLCSVVPSGGQETQYFGPGTRLLVL.

The rearrangement joins TRBV11-2 to TRBJ1-4, with TRBD1 matching over 9 bases. The CDR3 is 18 amino acids. From germline, CDR1 is SGHAT and CDR2 FQNNGV. V was clipped by 4 bases and J by 8 bases; unmatched bases: 17. Here the CDR3 reads CASSSVTGGPAPLEKLFF. Written as DNA, the CDR3 is TGTGCCAGCAGCTCCGTTACAGGGGGCCCAGCCCCTCTAGAAAAACTGTTTTTT.

The chain recombines TRBV7-9 with TRBJ1-4; D call uncertain. CDR3 length: 13 amino acids. From germline, CDR1 is SEHNR and CDR2 FQNEAQ (reference sequence). Between the trimmed V and J ends, which lost 2 bases and 0 bases, there was a span of 1 base. The CDR3 is CASSLTTNEKLFF. The CDR3 nucleotides are TGTGCCAGCAGCTTAACAACTAATGAAAAACTGTTTTTT.

This clonotype was found a few times. The genes are TRBV6-1 and TRBJ2-5, with TRBD2 matching 10 bases. V lost 10 bases, J lost 4 bases, and 9 bases stayed unmatched. Germline lookup yields CDR1 MNHNS and CDR2 SASEGT. This CDR3 comprises 14 residues. CDR3 in amino acids: CATQSGGAGETQYF. The DNA of the CDR3 is TGTGCCACCCAGAGCGGGGGGGCCGGAGAGACCCAGTACTTC.

V and J are TRBV2 and TRBJ1-4; weak D call: TRBD1 (6 bases). There are 13 residues in the CDR3. Germline assignment: CDR1 SNHLY and CDR2 FYNNEI. The ends were cut back, 7 bases at V and 8 bases at J, with 14 bases in the middle. CDR3 sequence (DNA): TGTGCCAGCAAGGAGGAGCAGGGGGAAAAACTGTTTTTT. As protein: CASKEEQGEKLFF.

This clonotype appeared many times. The chain joins TRBV12-5 to TRBJ2-2; 9 bases agree with TRBD1. The CDR3 has 20 amino acids. V dropped 0 bases and J dropped 3; count of bases not matched to a gene: 14. Germline V gene data show CDR1 as LGHNT and CDR2 as FRNRAP. CDR3 amino acids: CASGLVRGTGIPTYTGELFF. In DNA, the CDR3 is TGTGCTAGTGGTTTGGTACGCGGGACAGGGATCCCAACCTACACCGGGGAGCTGTTTTTT.

This clonotype was seen at least ten times. V is TRBV13 and J is TRBJ1-6; D remains unclear. This CDR3 region has 15 residues. From germline, CDR1 is PRHDT and CDR2 FYEKMQ (reference sequence). The V end was cut by 4 bases, the J end by 2 bases, with 9 bases between. The CDR3, as DNA: TGTGCCAGCAGCTCCGCTGATGCCTATAATTCACCCCTCCACTTT. Its protein product is CASSSADAYNSPLHF.

This clonotype showed up just a few times. The chain carries TRBV20-1 and TRBJ2-7; tentative D call: TRBD2 (5 bases). The CDR3 is made up of 12 amino acids. Germline V gene sequence: CDR1 DFQATT, CDR2 SNEGSKA (reference sequence). With 4 bases removed from V and 0 bases from J, the gap between germline ends came to 7 bases. CDR3 in DNA: TGCAGTGCTAAGACTACCTCCTACGAGCAGTACTTC. Amino acids: CSAKTTSYEQYF.

This clonotype has ten or more counts. The rearrangement joins TRBV6-6 to TRBJ1-4, with 8 bases matching TRBD1. This CDR3 has 16 residues. The V gene's germline CDR1 is MNHNY and CDR2 SVGAGI (reference sequence). J was trimmed by 5 bases and V by 6 bases; bases with no gene match: 11. The CDR3 spells CASSLVRDRLNEKLFF. In DNA form, the CDR3 reads TGTGCCAGCAGCCTCGTCCGGGACAGGTTAAATGAAAAACTGTTTTTT.

At least ten counts were recorded for this clonotype. V usage is TRBV12-3 or TRBV12-4 and J usage is TRBJ2-7; D is uncertain. This CDR3 has 14 residues. Trimming shortened V by 3 bases and J by 1 base, and 10 bases separated the two germline ends. The CDR3 DNA follows: TGTGCCAGCAGTTTTGAGGCAGGATCCTACGAGCAGTACTTC. As protein: CASSFEAGSYEQYF.